What follows are 14 T cell receptor beta chains derived from one specimen sequenced in a study of blood T cell repertoires in COVID-19. The data were produced by immunoSEQ multiplex PCR, yet TCRdb's version contains in-frame clones alone and is incomplete. The table has about 100,000 clones, 92% seen once. Sequenced sample: peripheral blood. The source of these receptors is a man aged 45-65 years with active COVID-19.

This clone was found once. This chain connects TRBV5-1 to TRBJ2-7; the match to TRBD2 covers 7 bases. With 0 bases clipped from V and 6 bases from J, the junction kept 6 bases outside the gene matches. The germline CDR1 and CDR2 sequences are SGHRS and YFSETQ. The CDR3 spans 14 residues. This CDR3 reads CASSLAGLGREQYF. The CDR3 DNA sequence: TGCGCCAGCAGCTTGGCCGGACTAGGACGCGAGCAGTACTTC.

This sequence joins TRBV10-1 and TRBJ2-3, with 8 bases identical to TRBD2. Germline V gene lookup returns CDR1 WNHNN and CDR2 SYGVQD (reference sequence). The CDR3 runs 14 residues. V lost 4 bases to trimming and J lost 3 bases; unmatched junction nucleotides: 3. The CDR3 nucleotides are TGCGCCAGCAGTGCAGCGGGAGTGACAGATACGCAGTATTTT. It yields the protein CASSAAGVTDTQYF.

This chain links TRBV4-1 with TRBJ2-1, with no clear D. The CDR3 runs to 14 residues. The V gene lost 0 bases and the J gene lost 5 bases, with 8 bases spanning the gap. Germline V gives CDR1 MGHRA, CDR2 YSYEKL. The CDR3 here is CASSQEWPNNEQFF. Written as DNA, the CDR3 is TGCGCCAGCAGCCAAGAATGGCCCAACAATGAGCAGTTCTTC.

The chain employs TRBV19 and TRBJ1-1, with D possibly being TRBD1 (6 bases). V shed 7 bases and J shed 1 base, with 16 bases lying between them. Germline-derived CDR1 and CDR2 are LNHDA and SQIVND (reference sequence). The CDR3 totals 15 residues. CDR3 sequence reads: CASTPQGLGNTEAFF. The CDR3 DNA reads as TGTGCCAGTACCCCACAGGGTCTAGGGAACACTGAAGCTTTCTTT.

J is TRBJ2-7 and V is TRBV6-5; D possibly corresponds to TRBD2 (6 bases). CDR1 and CDR2 (germline): MNHEY, SVGAGI. CDR3 size: 12 residues. V gave up 6 bases and J gave up 6 bases, with 12 bases separating them. The chain's CDR3 is CASSSLAFEQYF. DNA of the CDR3: TGTGCCAGCAGCTCACTAGCTTTCGAGCAGTACTTC.

The CDR3 coding sequence is TGTGCCAGCAGAAAAAGGACAGGCGTTACCTACAATGAGCAGTTCTTC. Translated: CASRKRTGVTYNEQFF. The gene calls are TRBV28 and TRBJ2-1, with 7 bases aligning to TRBD1. Germline loops: CDR1 MDHEN, CDR2 SYDVKM. This CDR3 is built from 16 residues. The trim removed 6 bases at V and 2 bases at J, leaving 10 bases unmatched.

This rearrangement joins TRBV5-4 to TRBJ2-2; no reliable D call. Germline lookup yields CDR1 SGHNT and CDR2 YYREEE (reference sequence). This CDR3 has 15 residues. V was shortened by 4 bases and J by 7 bases, with 17 bases between the two germline ends. The CDR3 reads CASSPEITVDGELFF. The DNA for the CDR3 is TGTGCCAGCAGCCCAGAAATAACAGTGGACGGGGAGCTGTTTTTT. Variable domain in full (rest from reference TRBV5-4 and TRBJ2-2): ETGVTQSPTHLIKTRGQQVTLRCSSQSGHNTVSWYQQALGQGPQFIFQYYREEENGRGNFPPRFSGLQFPNYSSELNVNALELDDSALYLCASSPEITVDGELFFGEGSRLTVL.

This clone was seen just once. The rearrangement links TRBV4-2 to TRBJ1-1; D is unresolved. The CDR3 runs to 15 residues. V lost 0 bases and J 7 bases, leaving 15 bases between the germline ends. In germline, CDR1 is LGHNA, CDR2 YNFKEQ. CDR3 in DNA: TGTGCCAGCAGCCAAGAGACTCGCTCGACGGGTGAAGCTTTCTTT. It specifies CASSQETRSTGEAFF.

The chain joins TRBV6-5 to TRBJ1-1, with TRBD1 matching over 8 bases. From germline, CDR1 is MNHEY and CDR2 SVGAGI. This CDR3 is 13 amino acids long. Trimming took 7 bases from V and 7 from J; bases not matched to a gene: 8. The CDR3 reads CASTLTGANEAFF. CDR3 in DNA: TGTGCCAGCACCCTGACAGGGGCAAATGAAGCTTTCTTT.

This rearrangement joins TRBV5-8 to TRBJ1-2; D remains unclear. With 2 bases removed from V and 5 bases from J, the gap between germline ends came to 22 bases. Germline loops: CDR1 SGHTS, CDR2 YDEGEE. The CDR3 consists of 17 residues. The CDR3 loop reads CASSFGSRRQIPYGYTF. The CDR3 region has the DNA TGTGCCAGCAGCTTTGGCAGCCGCAGGCAAATTCCTTATGGCTACACCTTC.

The chain couples TRBV6-5 to TRBJ2-7; 9 bases agree with TRBD2. The CDR3 sequence is 14 residues long. With V trimmed by 8 bases and J by 1 base, 6 bases remained unmatched. Germline V lookup: CDR1 MNHEY, CDR2 SVGAGI. The CDR3 reads CASDSSGVSYEQYF. The CDR3 coding sequence is TGTGCCAGCGATTCTAGCGGGGTTTCCTACGAGCAGTACTTC.

The chain links TRBV2 to TRBJ1-6, with a weak D call TRBD1 (5 bases). The V end lost 4 bases, the J end lost 3 bases, and 13 bases lay between the germline ends. CDR1 is SNHLY, CDR2 FYNNEI, per germline. This CDR3 region has 16 residues. The CDR3 DNA is TGTGCCAGCAGTGCTTTAGGGGTGGGCTATAATTCACCCCTCCACTTT. As protein: CASSALGVGYNSPLHF.

The chain carries TRBV19 and TRBJ1-1, with 11 bases lining up with TRBD1. Germline loops: CDR1 LNHDA, CDR2 SQIVND (reference sequence). Germline trimming cut 3 bases from V and 1 base from J; bases unmatched to any gene: 4. This CDR3 spans 16 amino acids. CDR3 loop: CASSIGQGASNTEAFF. CDR3 sequence (DNA): TGTGCCAGTAGTATCGGACAGGGGGCTTCGAACACTGAAGCTTTCTTT.

The chain couples TRBV19 to TRBJ2-3; D uncertain. Germline V gene data show CDR1 as LNHDA and CDR2 as SQIVND (reference sequence). V was clipped by 6 bases and J by 3 bases, with 7 bases between them. The CDR3 is 12 amino acids. The CDR3 coding sequence is TGTGCCAGTAGGTCGGAGACAGATACGCAGTATTTT. Residues: CASRSETDTQYF.